This TCR beta chain stems from a study of blood T cell repertoires in COVID-19. As for the study in general: The samples span acute and convalescent COVID-19 from the United States, Italy and Spain. In each case, the material was cDNA or gDNA derived from T cells, B-cell-depleted T cells, or PBMCs.

This CDR3 contains 16 residues. V lost 3 bases and J lost 5; bases outside the gene matches: 10. Germline values: CDR1 LNHDA, CDR2 SQIVND (reference sequence). Authors' methods: Amplification of reference gene primers provided the estimated nucleated cell counts. Repertoires were generated with immunoSEQ multiplex PCR, while TCRdb's copy carries only in-frame clones and drops some. That table is the source of V, J and clone size, and D and trimming were worked out from the DNA. The sample yields roughly 43,000 clones, around 82% seen once. This receptor was obtained from a human donor in a cohort sampled during active COVID-19. The sample taken for sequencing was peripheral blood. The chain joins TRBV19 to TRBJ1-3; 7 bases fit TRBD1. CDR3 DNA sequence: TGTGCCAGTAGTATTTCCTGGCAGGGGGAACGAAACACCATATATTTT. Translation gives CASSISWQGERNTIYF.